These T cell receptor beta chains were read from a single sample in a study of CD8 T cells in ankylosing spondylitis. TCRdb re-called the 5' RACE reads with MiXCR, one entry per CDR3 protein. The table has some 700,000 distinct CDR3 sequences, over 15% seen once. Material for sequencing was blood, either unsorted or a sorted T cell fraction (not recorded which). All receptors derive from a male donor with ankylosing spondylitis. The CDR3 runs from the conserved cysteine through the conserved F or W. D genes are given only for firm matches. Only some rows state a clone size, as once, few, many or a class for expanded clones.

CDR3 protein	CDR3 DNA	J gene	clone size	D gene	V gene
CASSQGAGGTQYF	TGCGCCAGCAGCCAAGGAGCGGGGGGGACCCAGTACTTC	TRBJ2-5	few	TRBD2	TRBV4-1
CASSLYDTRGNTIYF	TGTGCCAGCAGCTTATATGACACGCGTGGAAACACCATATATTTT	TRBJ1-3	few	-	TRBV7-8
CASSLAIDTQYF	TGTGCCAGCAGTTTAGCAATAGATACGCAGTATTTT	TRBJ2-3	-	-	TRBV28
CSADRFTEQFF	TGCAGCGCCGACCGCTTCACTGAGCAGTTCTTC	TRBJ2-1	-	-	TRBV29-1
CASSFAPFGSYNEQFF	TGTGCCAGCAGTTTCGCCCCATTCGGCTCCTACAATGAGCAGTTCTTC	TRBJ2-1	-	-	TRBV5-5
CASSQVPGVEAFF	TGTGCCAGCAGCCAAGTTCCAGGGGTCGAAGCTTTCTTT	TRBJ1-1	-	-	TRBV14
CASSSTSGRRDTQYF	TGTGCCAGCAGTTCCACTAGCGGGAGGAGAGATACGCAGTATTTT	TRBJ2-3	-	TRBD2	TRBV28
CASRRGVISSTDTQYF	TGTGCCAGCAGAAGAGGGGTCATATCTAGCACAGATACGCAGTATTTT	TRBJ2-3	many	-	TRBV6-1
CASSRSNEKLFF	TGTGCCAGCAGTCGATCAAATGAAAAACTGTTTTTT	TRBJ1-4	many	-	TRBV12-3/TRBV12-4
CASSGPGQGVTYGYTF	TGTGCCAGCAGCGGCCCCGGACAGGGGGTTACCTATGGCTACACCTTC	TRBJ1-2	few	TRBD1	TRBV5-6
CATSSSRHPLYEQYF	TGTGCCACCAGCAGCTCTAGACACCCATTATACGAGCAGTACTTC	TRBJ2-7	-	-	TRBV15
CASSLVGAGEETQYF	TGCGCCAGCAGCTTGGTGGGGGCCGGGGAAGAGACCCAGTACTTC	TRBJ2-5	few	-	TRBV5-1
CASTRASNQPQHF	TGTGCCAGCACCCGGGCGAGCAATCAGCCCCAGCATTTT	TRBJ1-5	-	-	TRBV12-3/TRBV12-4
CSARDEPGTSGDEQFF	TGCAGTGCTAGAGACGAACCCGGGACTAGCGGAGATGAGCAGTTCTTC	TRBJ2-1	few	TRBD2	TRBV20-1
CASGLVGHEQFF	TGTGCTAGTGGTTTGGTAGGGCATGAGCAGTTCTTC	TRBJ2-1	-	-	TRBV12-5